The clone carrying this T cell receptor beta chain turned up a few times. Its specificity is unknown. The data were produced by immunoSEQ multiplex PCR, yet TCRdb's version contains in-frame clones alone and is incomplete. This table has just over 15,000 clones, approximately 50% appearing once. This CDR3 has 14 amino acids. Germline assignment: CDR1 SNHLY and CDR2 FYNNEI. V was pared by 6 bases and J by 4 bases, with 13 bases between. Treatment: treatment-naive control, cytoreductive nephrectomy. The tumor was a clear cell renal cell carcinoma. Sequenced control tumors were from over ten males and a few females, median age around 61. This sample stems from a study of radiation and T cells in renal cell carcinoma. Study findings and constraints: Compared with controls, irradiated tumors had more, larger dominant CDR3 motifs. Compared with controls, irradiated tumors showed greater TCR clonality.

The source of this sequence is a man in his forties or fifties with renal cell carcinoma. The chain joins TRBV2 to TRBJ1-5, with D perhaps TRBD1 (5 bases). The source was tumor tissue, collected from a patient whose treatment was nephrectomy without radiotherapy. The CDR3 DNA is TGTGCCAGCAGACGGGACGAGGGGAATCAGCCCCAGCATTTT. Encoded protein: CASRRDEGNQPQHF.